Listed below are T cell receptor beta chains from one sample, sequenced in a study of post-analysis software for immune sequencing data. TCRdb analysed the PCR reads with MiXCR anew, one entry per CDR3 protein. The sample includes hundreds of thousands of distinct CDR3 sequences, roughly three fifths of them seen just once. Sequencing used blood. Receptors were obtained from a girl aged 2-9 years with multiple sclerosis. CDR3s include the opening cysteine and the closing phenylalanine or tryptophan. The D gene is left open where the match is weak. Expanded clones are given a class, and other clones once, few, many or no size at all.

CASSSLSQRDNEQFF | TGTGCCAGCAGTTCCCTCTCCCAGCGGGACAATGAGCAGTTCTTC | TRBV27 | NA | NA | TRBJ2-1
CSVDRPGGAETQYF | TGCAGCGTTGATCGGCCAGGAGGAGCAGAGACCCAGTACTTC | TRBV29-1 | NA | NA | TRBJ2-5
CSASRDRRGIGYF | TGCAGTGCTAGTCGGGACCGTAGGGGAATCGGGTACTTC | TRBV20-1 | NA | NA | TRBJ2-5
CASSFGTGGENEQFF | TGTGCCAGCAGCTTCGGGACAGGGGGAGAAAATGAGCAGTTCTTC | TRBV7-7 | TRBD1 | NA | TRBJ2-1
CVSSPGTDYNEQFF | TGTGTCAGCAGTCCCGGGACGGATTACAATGAGCAGTTCTTC | TRBV6-5 | NA | NA | TRBJ2-1
CASSRGLTEKLFF | TGTGCCAGCAGCCGAGGTCTCACTGAAAAACTGTTTTTT | TRBV7-9 | NA | NA | TRBJ1-4
CASSQASSHNEQFF | TGTGCCAGCAGCCAAGCATCTAGCCACAATGAGCAGTTCTTC | TRBV3-1 | NA | NA | TRBJ2-1
CASSYSGNLNEKLFF | TGTGCCAGCAGTTACTCAGGAAACCTTAATGAAAAACTGTTTTTT | TRBV6-2/TRBV6-3 | NA | few | TRBJ1-4
CASTSDSTDTQYF | TGTGCCAGCACTAGCGACAGCACAGATACGCAGTATTTT | TRBV25-1 | NA | few | TRBJ2-3
CASSAHGTSTHEQYF | TGTGCCAGCAGTGCGCACGGGACTAGTACCCACGAGCAGTACTTC | TRBV12-3/TRBV12-4 | TRBD2 | NA | TRBJ2-7
CASSLKQGPVGYTF | TGTGCCAGCAGCTTAAAACAGGGGCCGGTTGGCTACACCTTC | TRBV7-2 | TRBD1 | NA | TRBJ1-2
CASSFRAAKETQYF | TGTGCCAGCAGCTTCAGGGCGGCTAAAGAGACCCAGTACTTC | TRBV7-9 | NA | NA | TRBJ2-5
CASSFIPSTGIGEQYF | TGCGCCAGCAGCTTCATACCATCGACAGGTATTGGCGAGCAGTACTTC | TRBV5-1 | NA | NA | TRBJ2-7
CASSLLAGGLIGETQYF | TGTGCCAGCAGCTTATTGGCGGGGGGGCTAATAGGGGAGACCCAGTACTTC | TRBV7-2 | TRBD2 | NA | TRBJ2-5
CSARGPNRVNNEQFF | TGCAGTGCTAGAGGTCCCAACAGGGTTAACAATGAGCAGTTCTTC | TRBV20-1 | NA | NA | TRBJ2-1
CASSVRAEGTGELFF | TGTGCCAGCAGTGTAAGAGCGGAAGGGACCGGGGAGCTGTTTTTT | TRBV2 | NA | NA | TRBJ2-2
CASSLEVQGKDIQYF | TGTGCCAGCAGCTTGGAGGTCCAGGGAAAGGACATTCAGTACTTC | TRBV5-4 | NA | NA | TRBJ2-4
CSAWIGNNEQFF | TGCAGTGCTTGGATTGGGAACAATGAGCAGTTCTTC | TRBV20-1 | NA | NA | TRBJ2-1
CASSIRGMNTEAFF | TGCGCCAGCAGCATCAGGGGCATGAACACTGAAGCTTTCTTT | TRBV5-1 | NA | NA | TRBJ1-1
CASSFQNRVFYEQYF | TGTGCCAGCAGCTTCCAAAACAGGGTTTTCTACGAGCAGTACTTC | TRBV5-6 | NA | NA | TRBJ2-7
CVTSDRDRELNEQFF | TGTGTCACCAGTGACCGGGACAGGGAGTTGAATGAGCAGTTCTTC | TRBV24-1 | TRBD1 | NA | TRBJ2-1
CASSYADIPYEQYF | TGTGCCAGCAGTTACGCGGACATCCCCTACGAGCAGTACTTC | TRBV6-2/TRBV6-3 | NA | NA | TRBJ2-7
CASSQTGVSNEQFF | TGTGCCAGCAGCCAAACGGGGGTTTCAAATGAGCAGTTCTTC | TRBV11-3 | NA | NA | TRBJ2-1
CASSLVPGAINEQFF | TGTGCCAGCAGCTTAGTCCCAGGGGCCATCAATGAGCAGTTCTTC | TRBV7-9 | NA | NA | TRBJ2-1
CASSQEPAPFSGSSYNEQFF | TGCGCCAGCAGCCAAGAGCCCGCTCCATTCTCAGGGAGCTCCTACAATGAGCAGTTCTTC | TRBV4-1 | NA | NA | TRBJ2-1
CSAIDGTGADTQYF | TGCAGTGCTATCGACGGGACAGGGGCCGATACGCAGTATTTT | TRBV20-1 | TRBD1 | few | TRBJ2-3
CASTLPGVNEQFF | TGTGCCAGCACCCTCCCAGGGGTCAATGAGCAGTTCTTC | TRBV25-1 | NA | NA | TRBJ2-1
CASSQRQGEADTQYF | TGTGCCAGCAGCCAACGACAGGGGGAGGCAGATACGCAGTATTTT | TRBV3-1 | TRBD1 | once | TRBJ2-3
CASGQGLTGYNEKLFF | TGTGCCAGCGGCCAAGGCTTGACAGGGTATAATGAAAAACTGTTTTTT | TRBV3-1 | TRBD1 | NA | TRBJ1-4
CASSLEGRGAGEMNGYTF | TGTGCCAGCAGCTTAGAGGGGCGGGGGGCAGGAGAGATGAATGGCTACACCTTC | TRBV7-2 | NA | NA | TRBJ1-2